The subject of this entry is one TCR beta chain. V lost 6 bases and J lost 2, with 12 bases in between. This CDR3 comprises 14 residues. Germline CDR1 is WNHNN and CDR2 is SYGVQD (reference sequence). Sequenced material consisted of expressed TCRB transcripts (all of the isolated RNA was reverse transcribed). Some clones are missing from TCRdb's copy, which holds only in-frame ones; the method was immunoSEQ multiplex PCR. The sample records some 200,000 clones, around 9.9% being singletons. The entry originates in a study of beta chain features in type 1 diabetes. The V call is TRBV10-1, the J call TRBJ2-3; perhaps TRBD1 as D (6 bases). This TCR was sampled from a man aged 18 to 30 in good health. The specimen was central memory CD4+ T cells from blood. CDR3 coding DNA: TGCGCCAGCAGGAGGGGGACCGCCACAGATACGCAGTATTTT. It encodes CASRRGTATDTQYF.